This T cell receptor (beta chain) came from a study of blood T cell repertoires in COVID-19. Overall study context: Acute and convalescent COVID-19 samples came from the United States, Italy and Spain. The cDNA or gDNA used as material had been derived from T cells, B-cell-depleted T cells, or PBMCs.

Some clones are missing from TCRdb's copy, which holds only in-frame ones; the method was immunoSEQ multiplex PCR. The sample yields around 200,000 clones, approximately 86% seen once. Ages ranged from about 18 to 100 years, with residence in around 24 US areas. Material: PBMCs or T cells enriched from blood (not recorded which). This clonotype was sampled from a woman aged 30 to 39 who had been exposed to COVID-19.

CDR3 loop: CASSLGARISYGYTF. CDR3 nucleotides: TGTGCCAGCAGCTTAGGGGCCAGGATTTCCTACGGCTACACCTTC. The chain is built from TRBV13 and TRBJ1-2, with D uncertain. The CDR3 sequence is 15 residues long. Trimming pared 0 bases from V and 8 bases from J, leaving 16 bases between. Germline V gene sequence: CDR1 PRHDT, CDR2 FYEKMQ (reference sequence).